This section outlines one TCR beta chain sequence together with its context. The data are from a study of memory CD4+ T cells and cytomegalovirus serostatus. Across the whole study: Healthy Belgian adult donors included several CMV-positive and fewer than 25 CMV-negative people.

Per the germline V gene, CDR1 is SGHTA and CDR2 is FQGNSA. Trimming shortened V by 0 bases and J by 7 bases, and 15 bases separated the two germline ends. This CDR3 is 15 amino acids long. Method: immunoSEQ multiplex PCR; TCRdb's copy keeps in-frame clones and lacks some. In the table there are some 95,000 clones, over 70% of which are singletons. Single viable CD3+CD4+CD8-CD45RO+ cells were sorted as the memory CD4+ T cells. Sequencing used memory CD4+ T cells from blood. This clonotype was obtained from an adult in good health and CMV-seropositive. The chain carries TRBV7-2 and TRBJ2-5; D ambiguous. The CDR3 DNA reads as TGTGCCAGCAGCTTAGCGCTTACCGTGCCGGGGACCCAGTACTTC. Translated, it gives CASSLALTVPGTQYF.